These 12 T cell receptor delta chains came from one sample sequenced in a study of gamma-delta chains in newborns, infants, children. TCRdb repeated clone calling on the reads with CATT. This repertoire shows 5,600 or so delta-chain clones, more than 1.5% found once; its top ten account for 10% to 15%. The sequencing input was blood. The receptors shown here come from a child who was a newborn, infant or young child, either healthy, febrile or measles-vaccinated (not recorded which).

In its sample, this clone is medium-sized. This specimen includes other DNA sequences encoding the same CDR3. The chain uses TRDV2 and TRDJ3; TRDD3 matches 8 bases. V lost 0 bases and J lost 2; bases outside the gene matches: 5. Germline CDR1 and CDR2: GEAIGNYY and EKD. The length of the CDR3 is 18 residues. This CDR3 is CACDTGDTFTWDTRQMFF. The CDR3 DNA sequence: TGTGCCTGTGACACCGGGGATACCTTCACCTGGGACACCCGACAGATGTTTTTC.

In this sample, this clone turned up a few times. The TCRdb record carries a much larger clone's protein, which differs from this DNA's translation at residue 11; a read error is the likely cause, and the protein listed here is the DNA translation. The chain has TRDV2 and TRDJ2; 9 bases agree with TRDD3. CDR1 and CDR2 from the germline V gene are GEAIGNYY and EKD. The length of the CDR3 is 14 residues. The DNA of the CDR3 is TGTGCCTGTGACGTACTGGGGGACACAGCAAAACTCTTCTTT. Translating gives CACDVLGDTAKLFF.

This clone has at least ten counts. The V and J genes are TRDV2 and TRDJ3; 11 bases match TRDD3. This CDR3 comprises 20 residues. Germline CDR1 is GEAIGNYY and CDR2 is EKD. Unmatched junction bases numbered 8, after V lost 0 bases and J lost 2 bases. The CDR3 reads CACDTVWLGDTPWDTRQMFF. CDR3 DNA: TGTGCCTGTGACACCGTGTGGCTGGGGGATACCCCCTGGGACACCCGACAGATGTTTTTC.

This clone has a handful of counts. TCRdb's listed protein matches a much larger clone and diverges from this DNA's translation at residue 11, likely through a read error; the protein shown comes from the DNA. The DNA for the CDR3 is TGTGCCTGTGACACCGCGGGGATACGTACCCGGGACACCCGACAGATGTTTTTC. Translating gives CACDTAGIRTRDTRQMFF. J is TRDJ3 and V is TRDV2; 9 bases match TRDD3. Unmatched junction bases numbered 7, after V lost 0 bases and J lost 5 bases. The CDR3 contains 18 residues. Per germline, CDR1 GEAIGNYY and CDR2 EKD.

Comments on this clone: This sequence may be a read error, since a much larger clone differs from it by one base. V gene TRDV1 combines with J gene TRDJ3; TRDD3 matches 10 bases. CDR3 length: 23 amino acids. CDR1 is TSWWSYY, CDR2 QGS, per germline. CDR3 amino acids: CALGDSPRLRGDTLSWDTLQMFF. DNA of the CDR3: TGTGCTCTTGGGGACTCCCCCCGACTGCGGGGGGATACGCTTTCCTGGGACACCCTACAGATGTTTTTC.

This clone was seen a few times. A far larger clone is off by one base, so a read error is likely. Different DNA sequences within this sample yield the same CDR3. This CDR3 is CACDPILGDTLGSWDTRQMFF. The DNA for the CDR3 is TGTGCCTGTGACCCAATACTGGGAGATACGCTAGGCTCCTGGGACACCCGACAGATGTTTTTC. This chain links TRDV2 with TRDJ3; TRDD3 might be the D (6 bases). Germline assignment: CDR1 GEAIGNYY and CDR2 EKD. Between the trimmed V and J ends, which lost 3 bases and 0 bases, there was a span of 23 bases. This CDR3 is 21 amino acids long.

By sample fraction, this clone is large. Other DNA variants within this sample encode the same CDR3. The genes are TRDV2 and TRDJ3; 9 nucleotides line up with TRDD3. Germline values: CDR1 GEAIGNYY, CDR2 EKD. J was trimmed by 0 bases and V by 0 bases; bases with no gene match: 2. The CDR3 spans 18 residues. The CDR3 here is CACDTYWGSSWDTRQMFF. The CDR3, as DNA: TGTGCCTGTGACACCTACTGGGGGAGCTCCTGGGACACCCGACAGATGTTTTTC.

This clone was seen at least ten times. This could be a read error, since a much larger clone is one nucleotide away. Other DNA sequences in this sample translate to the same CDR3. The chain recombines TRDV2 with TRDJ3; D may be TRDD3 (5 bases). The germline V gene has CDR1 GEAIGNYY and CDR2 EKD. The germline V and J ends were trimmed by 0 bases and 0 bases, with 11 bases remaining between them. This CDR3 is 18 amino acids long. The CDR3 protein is CACDTWGISSWDTRQMFF. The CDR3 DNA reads TGTGCCTGTGACACCTGGGGAATCAGCTCCTGGGACACCCGACAGATGTTTTTC.

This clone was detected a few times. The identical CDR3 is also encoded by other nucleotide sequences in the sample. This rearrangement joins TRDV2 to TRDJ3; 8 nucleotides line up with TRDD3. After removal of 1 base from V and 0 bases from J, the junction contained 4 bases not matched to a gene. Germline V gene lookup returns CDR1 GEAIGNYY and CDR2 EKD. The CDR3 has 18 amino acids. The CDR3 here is CACDTGGIRSWDTRQMFF. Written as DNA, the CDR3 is TGTGCCTGTGACACAGGAGGGATACGCTCCTGGGACACCCGACAGATGTTTTTC.

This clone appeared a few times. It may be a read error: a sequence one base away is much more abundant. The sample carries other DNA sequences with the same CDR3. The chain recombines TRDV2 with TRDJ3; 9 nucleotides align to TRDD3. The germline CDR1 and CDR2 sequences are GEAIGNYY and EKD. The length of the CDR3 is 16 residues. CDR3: CACDTVGDRDTRQMFF. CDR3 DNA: TGTGCCTGTGACACCGTGGGGGATAGGGACACCCGGCAGATGTTTTTC.

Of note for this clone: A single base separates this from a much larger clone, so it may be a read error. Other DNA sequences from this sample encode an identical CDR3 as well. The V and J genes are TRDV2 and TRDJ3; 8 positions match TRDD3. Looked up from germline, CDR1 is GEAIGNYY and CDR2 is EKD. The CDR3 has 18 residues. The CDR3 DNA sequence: TGTGCCTGCGACACCGTACTGGGGGCCTCCTGGGACACCCGACAGATGTTTTTC. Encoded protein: CACDTVLGASWDTRQMFF.

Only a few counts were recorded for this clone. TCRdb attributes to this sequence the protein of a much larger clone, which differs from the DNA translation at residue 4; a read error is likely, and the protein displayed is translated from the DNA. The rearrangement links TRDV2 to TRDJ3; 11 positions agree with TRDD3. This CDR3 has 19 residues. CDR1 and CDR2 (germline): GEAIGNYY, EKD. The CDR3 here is CACGTWGIQSSWDTRQMFF. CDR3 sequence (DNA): TGTGCCTGTGGCACCTGGGGGATACAAAGCTCCTGGGACACCCGACAGATGTTTTTC.